The 5 T cell receptor beta chains below were found in one sample sequenced in a study of T cells in Graves' hyperthyroidism and ophthalmopathy. The CDR3 regions of TCR beta were amplified from RNA transcripts. A first-round RT-PCR of the TCR CDR3 used the HTBI primer set. TCRdb passed the multiplex PCR reads through MiXCR, listing each CDR3 protein once. The sample includes about 110,000 distinct CDR3 sequences, around a sixth of them seen just once. Sequencing was carried out using blood. Receptor source: a woman aged 50 to 60 with Graves' hyperthyroidism.

This clonotype came up many times. The genes are TRBV10-3 and TRBJ2-6, with 8 bases identical to TRBD1. J was trimmed by 4 bases and V by 11 bases; bases with no gene match: 7. The CDR3 loop spans 14 amino acids. CDR1 and CDR2 (germline): ENHRY, SYGVKD. The chain's CDR3 is CALSTGAGANVLTF. The DNA of the CDR3 is TGTGCCCTTTCGACAGGGGCCGGGGCCAACGTCCTGACTTTC.

The table lists this clonotype with many counts. CDR3 loop: CASSPPLGEQFF. The CDR3 DNA follows: TGTGCCAGCAGCCCCCCGTTGGGGGAGCAGTTCTTC. This sequence joins TRBV11-2 and TRBJ2-1; D is uncertain. The CDR3 contains 12 residues. CDR1 and CDR2 from the germline V gene are SGHAT and FQNNGV. Between the trimmed V and J ends, which lost 5 bases and 10 bases, there was a span of 12 bases.

In this sample, this clonotype turned up many times. The CDR3 is CASSRQGLAEAFF. The CDR3 DNA sequence: TGTGCCAGCAGCCGTCAGGGGTTGGCTGAAGCTTTCTTT. The chain recombines TRBV11-1 with TRBJ1-1; tentative D call: TRBD1 (6 bases). Trimming took off 5 bases at V and 6 bases at J, with 13 bases between the two ends. Per germline, CDR1 SGHAT and CDR2 FQDESV (reference sequence). The length of the CDR3 is 13 residues.

Ten or more counts support this clonotype. The CDR3 DNA reads as TGTGCCAGTAGTCAGGGTTACGGCGAAACCTACAATGAGCAGTTCTTC. Translation: CASSQGYGETYNEQFF. The chain combines TRBV19 with TRBJ2-1; D perhaps matches TRBD1 (5 bases). This CDR3 has 16 amino acids. Trimming removed 5 bases at V and 2 bases at J, with 16 bases between. CDR1 is LNHDA, CDR2 SQIVND, per germline (reference sequence).

This clonotype was observed many times. The chain couples TRBV5-8 to TRBJ1-2; D is ambiguous. Germline CDR1 and CDR2: SGHTS and YDEGEE. The CDR3 covers 12 residues. The germline V and J ends were trimmed by 4 bases and 4 bases, with 8 bases remaining between them. The CDR3 coding sequence is TGTGCCAGCAGCCGGACGCTCTATGGCTACACCTTC. It is translated as CASSRTLYGYTF. The complete variable domain, with remaining parts taken from reference TRBV5-8 and TRBJ1-2, reads EAGVTQSPTHLIKTRGQQATLRCSPISGHTSVYWYQQALGLGLQFLLWYDEGEERNRGNFPPRFSGRQFPNYSSELNVNALELEDSALYLCASSRTLYGYTFGSGTRLTVV.